This T cell receptor beta chain was identified in a study of T cell responses to AZD1222 COVID-19 vaccine. The CDR3 covers 13 residues. Trimming removed 5 bases at V and 6 bases at J, with 13 bases between. Concerning this clone itself: Its antigen is undetermined.

Recipients boosted at about 4 weeks or about 12 weeks are pooled. Study-wide findings and caveats: Spike was spanned by vaccine-associated CD4 TCRs, which were dominant at 160-218 and 743-854. Baseline seropositivity characterized only six AZD1222 recipients. Rises in breadth and depth of Spike-specific TCRs came after two AZD1222 doses.

TCRdb's copy holds only in-frame clones and misses some; the assay was immunoSEQ multiplex PCR. The sample contains under 150,000 clones, around 90% of which appear only once. This receptor was identified in an adult who received the AZD1222 COVID-19 vaccine. The material was peripheral blood, obtained 28 days after the second AZD1222 dose. The chain couples TRBV12-3 or TRBV12-4 to TRBJ1-1, with D unclear. The DNA for the CDR3 is TGTGCCAGCAGTCACTCGGACGAATCTGAAGCTTTCTTT. Translating gives CASSHSDESEAFF.